Reported below is one T cell receptor beta chain. Antigen specificity is unknown. This sample was taken from a study of shared clonotypes between healthy human individuals. Findings of the study overall: Four donors held about 5.1% of naive CD4 clonotypes in common.

Per the germline V gene, CDR1 is LGHNA and CDR2 is YSLEER. The CDR3 consists of 16 residues. V dropped 0 bases and J dropped 2 bases, with 12 bases sitting between them. CD45RO-negative CD8 cells positively selected for CCR7 made up the naive population, which excluded terminally differentiated effector memory CD45RA+ cells. Each of the donors was a healthy adult who was HIV-negative and had not had a recent acute infection or vaccination. Every subset had its genomic DNA shared out evenly among several immunoSEQ plates. Sequencing was performed with immunoSEQ multiplex PCR; in TCRdb, only in-frame clones are kept and a portion is missing. The sample has about 2.1 million clones, around 93% seen once.

The specimen sequenced was naive CD8+ T cells from PBMCs. The clonotype was recovered from a man aged 18 to 30 in good health. Some clones in this sample may be carry-over from other donors' samples. The chain recombines TRBV4-3 with TRBJ2-3, with D possibly TRBD1 on 6 matching bases. DNA for the CDR3: TGCGCCAGCAGCCAAGAAACAGGGCCTCCCACAGATACGCAGTATTTT. Residues: CASSQETGPPTDTQYF.